This T cell receptor (beta chain) came from a study of cytomegalovirus exposure and HLA in healthy donors. General observations from the study: A later analysis linked a missense variant in DCLRE1C to the trimming of TCR beta V and J genes. Equally common other TCR beta chains were less clonally expanded than HLA-associated ones, a later analysis found. 87-base-pair reads could not separate some V segments, including TRBV6-2 and TRBV6-3.

As for this clone: Its antigen is unknown.

PCR amplification relied on 60 Vbeta primers (plus 13 Jbeta primers). Clones were sequenced by immunoSEQ multiplex PCR, and TCRdb holds only the in-frame ones, with some missing. The table lists some 99,000 clones, roughly three quarters of them singletons, with 6.5% to 8.5% in the top ten. V was shortened by 1 base and J by 7 bases, with 7 bases between the two germline ends. Germline V gives CDR1 LNHNV, CDR2 YYDKDF (reference sequence). The CDR3 has 12 residues. Input material: PBMCs. The J gene is TRBJ1-2, the V gene TRBV15; D is unresolved. This TCR was sampled from a woman aged 50 to 65 in good health and CMV-seropositive. CDR3 in DNA: TGTGCCACCAGCAGAGGGGCGAGTGGCTACACCTTC. Its protein is CATSRGASGYTF.